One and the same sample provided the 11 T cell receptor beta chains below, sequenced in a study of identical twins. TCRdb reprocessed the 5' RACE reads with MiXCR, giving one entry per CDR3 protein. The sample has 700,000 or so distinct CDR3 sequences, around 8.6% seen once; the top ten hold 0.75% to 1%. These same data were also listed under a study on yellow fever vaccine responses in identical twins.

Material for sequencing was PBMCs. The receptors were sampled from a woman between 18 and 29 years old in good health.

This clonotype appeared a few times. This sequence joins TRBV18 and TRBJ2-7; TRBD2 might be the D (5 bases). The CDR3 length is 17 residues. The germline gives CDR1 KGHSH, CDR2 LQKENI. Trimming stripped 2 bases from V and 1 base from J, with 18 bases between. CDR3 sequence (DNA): TGTGCCAGCTCACCAGATGATTCCCCCAGCGGATCCTACGAGCAGTACTTC. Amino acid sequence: CASSPDDSPSGSYEQYF.

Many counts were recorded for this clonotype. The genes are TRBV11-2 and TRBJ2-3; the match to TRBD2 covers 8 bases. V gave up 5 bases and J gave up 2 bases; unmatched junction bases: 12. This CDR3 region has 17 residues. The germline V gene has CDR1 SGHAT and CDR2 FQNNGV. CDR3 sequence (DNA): TGTGCCAGCAGCCCCCCCCCGGCGGGGGGAAACACAGATACGCAGTATTTT. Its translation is CASSPPPAGGNTDTQYF.

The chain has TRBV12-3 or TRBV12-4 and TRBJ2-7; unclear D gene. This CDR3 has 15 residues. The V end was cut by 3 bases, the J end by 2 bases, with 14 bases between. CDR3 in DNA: TGTGCCAGCAGTTTTGGGCAAGGCAGCACCTACGAGCAGTACTTC. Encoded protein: CASSFGQGSTYEQYF.

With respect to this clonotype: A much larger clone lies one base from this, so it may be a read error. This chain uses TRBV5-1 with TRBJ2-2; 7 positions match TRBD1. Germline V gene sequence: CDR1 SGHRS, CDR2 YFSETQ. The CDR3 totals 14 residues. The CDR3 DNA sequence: TGCGCCAGCAGCTGGGGACAGACCGCCGGGGAGCCGTTTTTT. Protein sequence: CASSWGQTAGEPFF.

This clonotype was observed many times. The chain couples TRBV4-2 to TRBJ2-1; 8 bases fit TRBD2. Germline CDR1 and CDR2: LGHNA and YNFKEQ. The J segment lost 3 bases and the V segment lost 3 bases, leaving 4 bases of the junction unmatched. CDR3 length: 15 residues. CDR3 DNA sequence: TGTGCCAGCAGCCACGGACTAGCAGACTACAATGAGCAGTTCTTC. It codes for CASSHGLADYNEQFF.

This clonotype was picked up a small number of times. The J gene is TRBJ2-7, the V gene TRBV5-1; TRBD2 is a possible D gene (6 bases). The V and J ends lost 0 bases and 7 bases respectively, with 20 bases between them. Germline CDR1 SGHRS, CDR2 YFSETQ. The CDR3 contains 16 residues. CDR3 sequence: CASSLAGRRDRGEQYF. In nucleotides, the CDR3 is TGCGCCAGCAGCTTGGCCGGAAGACGGGATCGGGGGGAGCAGTACTTC. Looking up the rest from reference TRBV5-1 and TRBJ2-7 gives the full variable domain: KAGVTQTPRYLIKTRGQQVTLSCSPISGHRSVSWYQQTPGQGLQFLFEYFSETQRNKGNFPGRFSGRQFSNSRSEMNVSTLELGDSALYLCASSLAGRRDRGEQYFGPGTRLTVT.

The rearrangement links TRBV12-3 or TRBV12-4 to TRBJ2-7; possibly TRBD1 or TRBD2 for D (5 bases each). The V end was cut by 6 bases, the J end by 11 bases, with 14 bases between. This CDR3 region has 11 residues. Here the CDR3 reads CASRAGTLEYF. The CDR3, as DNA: TGTGCCAGCAGGGCCGGGACCCTAGAGTACTTC.

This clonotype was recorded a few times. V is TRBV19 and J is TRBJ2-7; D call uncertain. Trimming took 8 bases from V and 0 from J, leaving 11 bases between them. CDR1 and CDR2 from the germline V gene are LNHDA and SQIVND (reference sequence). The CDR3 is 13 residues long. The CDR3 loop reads CASQSARSYEQYF. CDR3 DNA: TGTGCCAGTCAAAGCGCCCGCTCCTACGAGCAGTACTTC.

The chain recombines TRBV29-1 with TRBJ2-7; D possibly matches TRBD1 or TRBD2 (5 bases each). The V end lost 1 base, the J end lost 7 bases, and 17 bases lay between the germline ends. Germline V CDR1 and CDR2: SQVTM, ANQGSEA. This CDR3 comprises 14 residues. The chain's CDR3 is CSVEVWDRPGEQYF. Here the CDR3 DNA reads TGCAGCGTTGAAGTCTGGGACCGGCCGGGAGAGCAGTACTTC.

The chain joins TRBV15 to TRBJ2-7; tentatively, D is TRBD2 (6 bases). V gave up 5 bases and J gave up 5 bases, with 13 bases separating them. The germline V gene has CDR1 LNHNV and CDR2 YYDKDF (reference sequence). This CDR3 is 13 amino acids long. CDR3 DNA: TGTGCCACCAGCCCAGGAGGGCGGAACGAGCAGTACTTC. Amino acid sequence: CATSPGGRNEQYF.

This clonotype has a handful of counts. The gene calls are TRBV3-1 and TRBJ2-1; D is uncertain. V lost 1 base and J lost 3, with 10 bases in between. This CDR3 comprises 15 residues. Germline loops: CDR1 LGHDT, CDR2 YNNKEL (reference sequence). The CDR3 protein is CASSQAPAGYNEQFF. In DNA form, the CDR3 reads TGTGCCAGCAGCCAAGCGCCGGCTGGCTACAATGAGCAGTTCTTC.